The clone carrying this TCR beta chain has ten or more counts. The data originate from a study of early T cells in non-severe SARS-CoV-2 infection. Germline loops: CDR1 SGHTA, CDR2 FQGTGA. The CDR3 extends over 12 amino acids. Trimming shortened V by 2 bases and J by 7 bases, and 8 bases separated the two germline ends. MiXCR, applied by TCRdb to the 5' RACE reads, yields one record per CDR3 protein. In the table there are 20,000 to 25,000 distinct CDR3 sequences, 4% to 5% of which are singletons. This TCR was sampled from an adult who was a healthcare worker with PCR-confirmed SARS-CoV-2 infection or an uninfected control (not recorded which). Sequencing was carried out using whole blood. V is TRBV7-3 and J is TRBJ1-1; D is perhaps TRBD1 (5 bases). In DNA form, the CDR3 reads TGTGCCAGCAGCTTAGGGAGGGGTGAAGCTTTCTTT. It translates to CASSLGRGEAFF.